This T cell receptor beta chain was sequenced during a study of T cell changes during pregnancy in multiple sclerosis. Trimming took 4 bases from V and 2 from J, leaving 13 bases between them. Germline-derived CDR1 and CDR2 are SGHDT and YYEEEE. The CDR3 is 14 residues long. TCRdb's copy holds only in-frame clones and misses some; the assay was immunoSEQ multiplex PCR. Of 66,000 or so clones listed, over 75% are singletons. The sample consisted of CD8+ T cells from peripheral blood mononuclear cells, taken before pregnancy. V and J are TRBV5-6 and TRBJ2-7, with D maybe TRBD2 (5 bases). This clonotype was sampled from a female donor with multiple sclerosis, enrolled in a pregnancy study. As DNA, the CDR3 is TGTGCCAGCAGCGCCAGCTCGAGGGCCTACGAGCAGTACTTC. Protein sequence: CASSASSRAYEQYF. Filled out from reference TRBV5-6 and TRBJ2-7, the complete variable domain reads DAGVTQSPTHLIKTRGQQVTLRCSPKSGHDTVSWYQQALGQGPQFIFQYYEEEERQRGNFPDRFSGHQFPNYSSELNVNALLLGDSALYLCASSASSRAYEQYFGPGTRLTVT.